This T cell receptor (beta chain) was observed in a study of CD4+ T cells in melanoma. Trimming shortened V by 1 base and J by 6 bases, and 12 bases separated the two germline ends. The germline V gene encodes CDR1 SGHTA and CDR2 FQGTGA. The CDR3 has 15 amino acids. Clones were read by immunoSEQ multiplex PCR, and TCRdb kept only the in-frame ones, dropping some. The top ten hold about a sixth of the sample, which has 14,000 to 15,000 clones, roughly two thirds seen once. General study findings and limits: Reportedly, melanoma neoantigen-specific CD4+ T cells showed varied differentiation states.

This clone has a single count. As yet, its antigen is unknown. This sequence joins TRBV7-3 and TRBJ2-2; tentative D call: TRBD2 (7 bases). The clonotype was recovered from a human donor with melanoma. The specimen sequenced was cells from a culture (not recorded whether cultured in vitro). In DNA, the CDR3 is TGTGCCAGCAGCTTAAGTGGGGGGGCGTCCGGGGAGCTGTTTTTT. Amino acids: CASSLSGGASGELFF.